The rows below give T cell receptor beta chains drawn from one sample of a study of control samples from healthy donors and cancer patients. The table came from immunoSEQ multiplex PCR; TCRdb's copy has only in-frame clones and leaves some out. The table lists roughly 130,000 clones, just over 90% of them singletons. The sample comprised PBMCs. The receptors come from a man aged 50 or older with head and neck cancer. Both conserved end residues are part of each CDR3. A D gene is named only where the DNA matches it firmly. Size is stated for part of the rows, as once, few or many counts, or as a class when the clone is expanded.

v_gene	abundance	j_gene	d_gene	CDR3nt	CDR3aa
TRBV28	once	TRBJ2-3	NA	TGTGCCAGCACCGTGGGCAGGTCCTTCACAGATACGCAGTATTTT	CASTVGRSFTDTQYF
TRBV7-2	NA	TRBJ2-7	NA	TGTGCCAGCAGCTCAACAAAGGCCTACGAGCAGTACTTC	CASSSTKAYEQYF
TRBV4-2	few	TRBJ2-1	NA	TGTGCCAGCAGCCAAGCGGGGGAGTTCTCCTACAATGAGCAGTTCTTC	CASSQAGEFSYNEQFF
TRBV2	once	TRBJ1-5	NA	TGTGCCAAAAGTGGAGCAGGGGCGACTAGCAATCAGCCCCAGCATTTT	CAKSGAGATSNQPQHF
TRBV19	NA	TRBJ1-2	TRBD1	TGTGCCAGTAGTAGGGACAGACTGAACTATGGCTACACCTTC	CASSRDRLNYGYTF
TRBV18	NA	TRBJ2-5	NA	TGTGCCAGCTCCCTCTCCGGCGGGCGGGAGACCCAGTACTTC	CASSLSGGRETQYF
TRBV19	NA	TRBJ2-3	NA	TGTGCCAGTAGTGGTATCCAAACAGATACGCAGTATTTT	CASSGIQTDTQYF
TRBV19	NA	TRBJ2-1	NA	TGTGCCAGTAGTATCGGTCTGAACAATGAGCAGTTCTTC	CASSIGLNNEQFF
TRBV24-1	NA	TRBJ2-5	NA	TGTGCCACCAGTAAGGGCTCGGGGACCCAGTACTTC	CATSKGSGTQYF
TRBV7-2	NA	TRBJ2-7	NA	TGTGCCAGCAGCTTCCAGGACAGACTGTACTACGAGCAGTACTTC	CASSFQDRLYYEQYF
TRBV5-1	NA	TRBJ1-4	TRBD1	TGCGCCAGCAGCTTTCAGGGGGATGAAAAACTGTTTTTT	CASSFQGDEKLFF
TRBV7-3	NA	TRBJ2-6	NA	TGTGCCAGCAGCTTGGGCCATACTGGGGCCAACGTCCTGACTTTC	CASSLGHTGANVLTF
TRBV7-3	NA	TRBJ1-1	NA	TGTGCCAGCAGCCCCCAGTTGAACACTGAAGCTTTCTTT	CASSPQLNTEAFF
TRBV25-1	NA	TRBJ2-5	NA	TGTGCCAGCAGTGACTCAGCGGTCCCCCAAGAGACCCAGTACTTC	CASSDSAVPQETQYF
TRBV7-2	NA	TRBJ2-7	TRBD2	TGTGCCAGCAGCTTCAGACTAGCCGTCACCTACGAGCAGTACTTC	CASSFRLAVTYEQYF
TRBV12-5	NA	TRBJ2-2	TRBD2	TGTGCTAGTGGTTTGACCCGCCTCGGCGGGGGGGTAGGGGAGCTGTTTTTT	CASGLTRLGGGVGELFF
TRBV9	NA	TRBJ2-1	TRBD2	TGTGCCAGCAGCGGTTATAGCGGGGGGGATGAGCAGTTCTTC	CASSGYSGGDEQFF
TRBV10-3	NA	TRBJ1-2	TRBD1	TGTGCCATCAGTAAGACAGGGTCGAACATAGCTAACTATGGCTACACCTTC	CAISKTGSNIANYGYTF
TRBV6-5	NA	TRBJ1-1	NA	TGTGCCAGCAGGCAGGGGCGTCTGAACACTGAAGCTTTCTTT	CASRQGRLNTEAFF
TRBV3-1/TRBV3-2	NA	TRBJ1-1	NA	TGTGCCAGCAGCCAAGACCTCCTATCGACAGGGAACACTGAAGCTTTCTTT	CASSQDLLSTGNTEAFF
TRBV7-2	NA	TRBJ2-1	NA	TGTGCCAGCAGCTTAGACCAGAGGACAGCCACAATGAAGCAGTTCTTC	CASSLDQRTATMKQFF
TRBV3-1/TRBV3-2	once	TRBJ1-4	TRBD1	TGTGCCAGCAGCTCAAACCCGGGACAGGGGACCGAAAAACTGTTTTTT	CASSSNPGQGTEKLFF
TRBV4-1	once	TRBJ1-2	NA	TGCGCCAGTCTTAGGACAGAGGTTGACTATGGCTACACCTTC	CASLRTEVDYGYTF
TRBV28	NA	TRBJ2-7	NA	TGTGCCAGCAGGAACCTCTACGAGCAGTACTTC	CASRNLYEQYF
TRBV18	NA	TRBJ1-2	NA	TGTGCCAGCTCACTGTCGACCCGGACCGTTTTGGGATCTTATGGCTACACCTTC	CASSLSTRTVLGSYGYTF
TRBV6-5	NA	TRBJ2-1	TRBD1	TGTGCCAGCAATCTCCGGGACAGGCCCTACAATGAGCAGTTCTTC	CASNLRDRPYNEQFF
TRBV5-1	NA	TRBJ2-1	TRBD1	TGCGCCAGCAGCCCTGGGTGGACAGGGTCCTACAATGAGCAGTTCTTC	CASSPGWTGSYNEQFF
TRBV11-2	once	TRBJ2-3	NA	TGTGCCAGCAGCCTACCCTCGGGCACAGATACGCAGTATTTT	CASSLPSGTDTQYF
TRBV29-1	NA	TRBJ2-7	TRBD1	TGCAGCGTTGCTCCACAGGGGTATTACGAGCAGTACTTC	CSVAPQGYYEQYF
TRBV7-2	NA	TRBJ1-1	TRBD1	TGTGCCAGCAGCGTTAAGGGACAGGGGATGGTGATCAACACTGAAGCTTTCTTT	CASSVKGQGMVINTEAFF
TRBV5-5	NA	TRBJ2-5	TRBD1	TGTGCCAGCAGCCCTCTGGGGACAGCGGAGACCCAGTACTTC	CASSPLGTAETQYF
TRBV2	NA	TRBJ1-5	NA	TGTGCCAGCCGGATGTTGGGGGCCCACTTAACCAATCAGCCCCAGCATTTT	CASRMLGAHLTNQPQHF